Presented here are 12 T cell receptor beta chains from one specimen sequenced in a study of T cells after yellow fever vaccination. MiXCR, applied by TCRdb to the 5' RACE reads, yields one record per CDR3 protein. The data contain approximately 260,000 distinct CDR3 sequences, 13% of them singletons. The input for sequencing was CD4+ T cells sorted from PBMCs, taken 45 days after the yellow fever booster vaccination. The receptor source for this set is a man in his thirties or forties who received the YFV17D yellow fever vaccine.

This clonotype was seen more than once but under ten times. The rearrangement uses TRBV2 and TRBJ2-7; 7 bases fit TRBD1. The trim removed 7 bases at V and 6 bases at J, leaving 9 bases unmatched. Germline V gene lookup returns CDR1 SNHLY and CDR2 FYNNEI. The CDR3 is 13 residues long. The CDR3 protein is CASKDRTSGEQYF. The CDR3 nucleotides read TGTGCCAGCAAGGACAGGACCTCGGGCGAGCAGTACTTC.

This clonotype has only a few counts. The rearrangement links TRBV4-2 to TRBJ2-1; tentatively, D is TRBD2 (6 bases). Trimming took off 8 bases at V and 7 bases at J, with 18 bases between the two ends. Germline CDR1 is LGHNA and CDR2 is YNFKEQ. The CDR3 runs 14 residues. As DNA, the CDR3 is TGTGCCAGCGGTCCCGAGGCGGGATTTAATGAGCAGTTCTTC. This translates into CASGPEAGFNEQFF.

This clonotype occurred a few times. The chain has TRBV29-1 and TRBJ1-1; D gene unclear. The CDR3 has 8 amino acids. The germline gives CDR1 SQVTM, CDR2 ANQGSEA. The CDR3 is CTALEAFF. Written as DNA, the CDR3 is TGCACCGCCCTTGAAGCTTTCTTT.

This clonotype was observed a few times. V gene TRBV9 combines with J gene TRBJ2-3; TRBD2 agrees at 12 bases. Trimming at V came to 2 bases and at J to 4 bases, leaving 17 bases not matched to a gene. Germline V lookup: CDR1 SGDLS, CDR2 YYNGEE. The CDR3 runs 20 residues. The CDR3 DNA reads TGTGCCAGCAGCGTCCGGGGGACAGGCCGACTAGCGGGAGCTGCAGATACGCAGTATTTT. Protein product: CASSVRGTGRLAGAADTQYF.

This clonotype was observed a handful of times. This chain connects TRBV18 to TRBJ2-2; D may match TRBD1 or TRBD2 (5 bases each). V lost 2 bases and J lost 6, with 19 bases in between. Germline V lookup: CDR1 KGHSH, CDR2 LQKENI. The CDR3 has 17 amino acids. The CDR3 sequence is CASSPSPGRATAGELFF. The CDR3 DNA reads as TGTGCCAGCTCACCATCACCGGGACGAGCGACGGCCGGGGAGCTGTTTTTT.

A few counts support this clonotype. The V call is TRBV16, the J call TRBJ2-3; 7 positions agree with TRBD1. In germline, CDR1 is KGHSY, CDR2 FQNENV. V gave up 4 bases and J gave up 7 bases; unmatched junction bases: 2. The CDR3 length is 12 residues. CDR3 residues: CASSRDSNTQYF. CDR3 coding DNA: TGTGCCAGCAGCCGGGACAGCAATACGCAGTATTTT. Supplemented by reference TRBV16 and TRBJ2-3, the full variable domain reads GEEVAQTPKHLVRGEGQKAKLYCAPIKGHSYVFWYQQVLKNEFKFLISFQNENVFDETGMPKERFSAKCLPNSPCSLEIQATKLEDSAVYFCASSRDSNTQYFGPGTRLTVL.

This clonotype was counted between two and nine times. V is TRBV7-2 and J is TRBJ2-7; 9 bases are shared with TRBD1. Germline CDR1 and CDR2: SGHTA and FQGNSA. V lost 2 bases to trimming and J lost 6 bases; unmatched junction nucleotides: 8. This CDR3 has 15 amino acids. This CDR3 is CASSLKRDRAGEQYF. The CDR3 DNA reads as TGTGCCAGCAGCTTAAAGCGGGACAGGGCTGGCGAGCAGTACTTC.

This chain joins TRBV29-1 and TRBJ2-7, with 7 nucleotides matching TRBD1. The CDR3 spans 11 residues. J was trimmed by 3 bases and V by 5 bases; bases with no gene match: 1. Looked up from germline, CDR1 is SQVTM and CDR2 is ANQGSEA. The CDR3 nucleotides read TGCAGCGTTCACAGGGGCTACGAGCAGTACTTC. Translation gives CSVHRGYEQYF.

The chain is built from TRBV20-1 and TRBJ2-7; maybe TRBD2 (6 bases). Trimming shortened V by 6 bases and J by 6 bases, and 24 bases separated the two germline ends. CDR1 is DFQATT and CDR2 is SNEGSKA in the germline V gene (reference sequence). The CDR3 loop spans 15 amino acids. The CDR3 nucleotides read TGCAGTGCGCCGAAGTTGGGGAGGTCGCGGTTCGAGCAGTACTTC. Translated: CSAPKLGRSRFEQYF.

This clonotype has more than one count but fewer than ten. The chain carries TRBV5-1 and TRBJ2-3, with D perhaps TRBD1 (7 bases). With 4 bases removed from V and 2 bases from J, the gap between germline ends came to 14 bases. CDR3 length: 15 amino acids. Germline CDR1 is SGHRS and CDR2 is YFSETQ. The CDR3 loop is CASSPGGQSTDTQYF. CDR3 bases: TGCGCCAGCAGCCCAGGGGGGCAGTCCACAGATACGCAGTATTTT.

The CDR3 region is CATSDSGAGKRNEQFF. For the CDR3, the DNA is TGTGCCACCAGTGATTCGGGGGCAGGGAAAAGGAATGAGCAGTTCTTC. This sequence joins TRBV24-1 and TRBJ2-1, with D perhaps assigned TRBD1 or TRBD2 (6 bases each). V was pared by 2 bases and J by 7 bases, with 17 bases between. Germline CDR1 and CDR2: KGHDR and SFDVKD. The CDR3 spans 16 residues.

The J gene is TRBJ2-7, the V gene TRBV5-1; D call uncertain. V was pared by 1 base and J by 4 bases, with 12 bases between. CDR1 is SGHRS and CDR2 is YFSETQ in the germline V gene. The CDR3 covers 14 residues. CDR3 in DNA: TGCGCCAGCAGCTTGACTGGGGTTATGTACGAGCAGTACTTC. Its protein product is CASSLTGVMYEQYF.